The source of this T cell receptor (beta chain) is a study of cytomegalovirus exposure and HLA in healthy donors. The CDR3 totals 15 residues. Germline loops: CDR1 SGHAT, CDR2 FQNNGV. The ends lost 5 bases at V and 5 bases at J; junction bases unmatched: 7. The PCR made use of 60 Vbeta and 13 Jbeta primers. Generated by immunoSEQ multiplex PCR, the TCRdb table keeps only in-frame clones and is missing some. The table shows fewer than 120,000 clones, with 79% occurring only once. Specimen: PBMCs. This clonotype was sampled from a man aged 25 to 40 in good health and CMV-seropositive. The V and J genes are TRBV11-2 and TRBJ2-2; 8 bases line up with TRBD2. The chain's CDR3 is CASSPQRGLTGELFF. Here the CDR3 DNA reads TGTGCCAGCAGCCCTCAGCGGGGGCTGACCGGGGAGCTGTTTTTT.